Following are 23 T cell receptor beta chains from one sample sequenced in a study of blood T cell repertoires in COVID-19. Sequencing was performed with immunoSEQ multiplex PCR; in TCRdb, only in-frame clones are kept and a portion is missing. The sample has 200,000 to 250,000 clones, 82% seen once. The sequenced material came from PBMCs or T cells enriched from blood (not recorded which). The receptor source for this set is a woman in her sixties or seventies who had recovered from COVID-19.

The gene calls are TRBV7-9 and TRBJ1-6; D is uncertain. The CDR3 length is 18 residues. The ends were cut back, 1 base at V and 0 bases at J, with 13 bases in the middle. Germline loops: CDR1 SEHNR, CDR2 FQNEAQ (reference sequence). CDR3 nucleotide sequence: TGTGCCAGCAGCTTAGGTTCTGCGCTTAGCTCCTATAATTCACCCCTCCACTTT. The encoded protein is CASSLGSALSSYNSPLHF.

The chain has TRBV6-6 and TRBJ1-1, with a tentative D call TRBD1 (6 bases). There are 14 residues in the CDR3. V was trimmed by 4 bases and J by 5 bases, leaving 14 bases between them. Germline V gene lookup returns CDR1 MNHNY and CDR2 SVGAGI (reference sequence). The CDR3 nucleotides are TGTGCCAGCAGTTCACAGGGCGTTATGACTGAAGCTTTCTTT. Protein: CASSSQGVMTEAFF.

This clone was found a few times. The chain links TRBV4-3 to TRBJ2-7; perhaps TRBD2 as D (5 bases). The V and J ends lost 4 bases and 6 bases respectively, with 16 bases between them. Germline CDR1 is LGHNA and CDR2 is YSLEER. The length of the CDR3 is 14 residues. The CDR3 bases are TGCGCCAGCAGCCTTCGAACTGGAGGCTCCGAGCAGTACTTC. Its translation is CASSLRTGGSEQYF.

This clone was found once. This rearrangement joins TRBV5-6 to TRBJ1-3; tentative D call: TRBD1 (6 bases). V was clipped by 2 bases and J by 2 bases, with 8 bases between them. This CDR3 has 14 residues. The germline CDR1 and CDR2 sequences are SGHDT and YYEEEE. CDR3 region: CASSFTGPGNTIYF. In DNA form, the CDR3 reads TGTGCCAGCAGCTTTACAGGGCCTGGAAACACCATATATTTT.

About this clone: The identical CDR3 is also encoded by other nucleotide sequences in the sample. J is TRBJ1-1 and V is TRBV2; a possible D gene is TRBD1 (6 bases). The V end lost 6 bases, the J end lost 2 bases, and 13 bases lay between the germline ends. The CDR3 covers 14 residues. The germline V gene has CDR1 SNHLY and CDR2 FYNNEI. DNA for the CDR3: TGTGCCAGCAGAAGACAGGCCAGTAACACTGAAGCTTTCTTT. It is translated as CASRRQASNTEAFF.

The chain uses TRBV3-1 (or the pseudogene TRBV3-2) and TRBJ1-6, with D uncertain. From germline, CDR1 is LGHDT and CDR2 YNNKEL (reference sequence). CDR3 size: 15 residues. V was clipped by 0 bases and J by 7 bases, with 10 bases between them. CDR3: CASSQEALGNSPLHF. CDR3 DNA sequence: TGTGCCAGCAGCCAAGAGGCCCTCGGGAATTCACCCCTCCACTTT.

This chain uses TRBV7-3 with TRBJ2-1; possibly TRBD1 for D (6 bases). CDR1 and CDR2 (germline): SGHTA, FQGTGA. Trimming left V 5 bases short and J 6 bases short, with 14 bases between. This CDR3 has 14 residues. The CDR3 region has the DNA TGTGCCAGCAGCGCCCAACAGGGCACCAATGAGCAGTTCTTC. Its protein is CASSAQQGTNEQFF.

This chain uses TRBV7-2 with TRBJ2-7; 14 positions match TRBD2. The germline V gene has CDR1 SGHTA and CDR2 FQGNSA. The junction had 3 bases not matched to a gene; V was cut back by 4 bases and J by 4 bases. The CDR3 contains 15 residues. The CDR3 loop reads CASSWGLAGEYEQYF. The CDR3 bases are TGTGCCAGCAGCTGGGGACTAGCGGGAGAGTACGAGCAGTACTTC.

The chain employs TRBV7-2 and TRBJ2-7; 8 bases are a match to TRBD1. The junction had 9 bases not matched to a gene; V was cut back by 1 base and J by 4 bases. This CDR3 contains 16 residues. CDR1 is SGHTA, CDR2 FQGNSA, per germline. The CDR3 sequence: CASSLVRGTGGYEQYF. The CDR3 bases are TGTGCCAGCAGCTTAGTGCGCGGAACAGGGGGATACGAGCAGTACTTC.

This chain's CDR3 is CASSQDRQGSAKNIQYF. The CDR3 DNA follows: TGTGCCAGCAGTCAGGATCGACAGGGTTCGGCCAAAAACATTCAGTACTTC. V is TRBV27 and J is TRBJ2-4, with 7 bases aligning to TRBD1. The CDR3 is 17 residues long. Trimming cost V 5 bases and J 1 base; bases outside gene matches: 11. The V gene's germline CDR1 is MNHEY and CDR2 SMNVEV (reference sequence).

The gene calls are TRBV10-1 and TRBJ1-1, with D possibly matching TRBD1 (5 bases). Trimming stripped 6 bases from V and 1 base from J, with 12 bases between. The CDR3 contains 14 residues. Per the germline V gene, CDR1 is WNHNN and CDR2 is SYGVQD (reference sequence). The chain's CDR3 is CASRPGRGNTEAFF. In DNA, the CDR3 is TGCGCCAGCAGACCCGGGAGGGGGAACACTGAAGCTTTCTTT.

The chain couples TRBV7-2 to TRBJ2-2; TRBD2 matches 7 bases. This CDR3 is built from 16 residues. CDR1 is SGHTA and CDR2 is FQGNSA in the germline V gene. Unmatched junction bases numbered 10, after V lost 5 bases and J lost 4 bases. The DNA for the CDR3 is TGTGCCAGCAGCCCCCCAGGCCAGCGGGGCACCGGGGAGCTGTTTTTT. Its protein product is CASSPPGQRGTGELFF.

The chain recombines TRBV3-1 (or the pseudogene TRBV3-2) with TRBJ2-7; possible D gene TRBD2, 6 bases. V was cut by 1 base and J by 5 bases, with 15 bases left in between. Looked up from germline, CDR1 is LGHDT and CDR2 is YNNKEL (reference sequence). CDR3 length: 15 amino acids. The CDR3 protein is CASSQGSGSLNEQYF. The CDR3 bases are TGTGCCAGCAGCCAAGGGTCCGGGAGCCTCAACGAGCAGTACTTC.

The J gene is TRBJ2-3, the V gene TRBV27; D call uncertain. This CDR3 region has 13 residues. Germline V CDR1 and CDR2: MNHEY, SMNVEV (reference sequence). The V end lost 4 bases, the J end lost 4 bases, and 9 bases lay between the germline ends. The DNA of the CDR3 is TGTGCCAGCAGTTCCCGGTTCTCAGATACGCAGTATTTT. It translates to CASSSRFSDTQYF.

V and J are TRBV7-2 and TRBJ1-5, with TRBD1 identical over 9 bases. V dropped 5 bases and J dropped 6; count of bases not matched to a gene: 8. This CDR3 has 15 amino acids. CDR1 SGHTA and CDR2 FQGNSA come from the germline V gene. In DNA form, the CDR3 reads TGTGCCAGCAGCACCCGGACAGGGGACGGTCAGCCCCAGCATTTT. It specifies CASSTRTGDGQPQHF.

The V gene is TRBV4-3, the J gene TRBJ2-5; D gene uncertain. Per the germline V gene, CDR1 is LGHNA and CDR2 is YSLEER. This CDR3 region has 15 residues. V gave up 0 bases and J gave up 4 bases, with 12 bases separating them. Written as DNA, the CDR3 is TGCGCCAGCAGCCAAGATTGGCAGTATCGAGAGACCCAGTACTTC. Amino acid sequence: CASSQDWQYRETQYF.

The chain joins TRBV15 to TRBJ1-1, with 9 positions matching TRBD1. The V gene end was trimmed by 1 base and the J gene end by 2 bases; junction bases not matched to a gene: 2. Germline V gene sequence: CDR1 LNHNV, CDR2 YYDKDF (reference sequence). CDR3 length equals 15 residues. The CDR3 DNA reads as TGTGCCACCAGCAGAGCGGGACAGGGTAACACTGAAGCTTTCTTT. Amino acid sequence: CATSRAGQGNTEAFF.

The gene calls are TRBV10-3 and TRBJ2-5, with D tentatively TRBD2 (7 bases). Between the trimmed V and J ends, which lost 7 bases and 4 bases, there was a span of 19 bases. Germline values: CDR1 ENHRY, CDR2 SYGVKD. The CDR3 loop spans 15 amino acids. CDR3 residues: CAINSGEGRGETQYF. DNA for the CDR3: TGTGCCATCAACTCAGGGGAGGGAAGGGGAGAGACCCAGTACTTC.

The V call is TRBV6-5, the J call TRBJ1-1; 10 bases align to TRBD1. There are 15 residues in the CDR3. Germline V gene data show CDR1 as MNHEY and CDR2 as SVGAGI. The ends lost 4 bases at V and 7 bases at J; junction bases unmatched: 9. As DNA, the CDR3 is TGTGCCAGCAGTTTCGGACAGGGGGGAAGAGGTGAAGCTTTCTTT. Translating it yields CASSFGQGGRGEAFF.

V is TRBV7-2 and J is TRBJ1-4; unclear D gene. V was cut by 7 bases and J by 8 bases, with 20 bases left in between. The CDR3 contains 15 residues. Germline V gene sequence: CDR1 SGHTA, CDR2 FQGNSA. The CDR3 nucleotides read TGTGCCAGCACCCTCCGGGGAGGGTCCCTAGAAAAACTGTTTTTT. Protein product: CASTLRGGSLEKLFF.

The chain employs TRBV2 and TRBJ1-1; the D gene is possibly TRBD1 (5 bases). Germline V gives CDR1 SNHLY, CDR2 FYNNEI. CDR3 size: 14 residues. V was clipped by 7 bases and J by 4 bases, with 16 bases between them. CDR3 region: CASTLAQGSTEAFF. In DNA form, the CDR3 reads TGTGCCAGCACCCTTGCCCAGGGAAGCACTGAAGCTTTCTTT.

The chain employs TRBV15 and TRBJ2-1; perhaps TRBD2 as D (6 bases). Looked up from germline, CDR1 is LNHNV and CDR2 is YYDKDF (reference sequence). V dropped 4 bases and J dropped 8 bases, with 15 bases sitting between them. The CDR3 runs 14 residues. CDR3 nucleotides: TGTGCCACCAGCACCGGGGACTTACGGGATGAGCAGTTCTTC. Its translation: CATSTGDLRDEQFF. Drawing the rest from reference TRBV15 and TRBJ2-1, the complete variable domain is DAMVIQNPRYQVTQFGKPVTLSCSQTLNHNVMYWYQQKSSQAPKLLFHYYDKDFNNEADTPDNFQSRRPNTSFCFLDIRSPGLGDTAMYLCATSTGDLRDEQFFGPGTRLTVL.

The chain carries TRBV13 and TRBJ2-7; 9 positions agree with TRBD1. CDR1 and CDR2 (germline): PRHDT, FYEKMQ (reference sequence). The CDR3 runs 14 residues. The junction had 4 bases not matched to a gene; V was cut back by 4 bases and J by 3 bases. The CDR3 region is CASSSGTGIYEQYF. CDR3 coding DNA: TGTGCCAGCAGCTCCGGGACAGGGATCTACGAGCAGTACTTC.